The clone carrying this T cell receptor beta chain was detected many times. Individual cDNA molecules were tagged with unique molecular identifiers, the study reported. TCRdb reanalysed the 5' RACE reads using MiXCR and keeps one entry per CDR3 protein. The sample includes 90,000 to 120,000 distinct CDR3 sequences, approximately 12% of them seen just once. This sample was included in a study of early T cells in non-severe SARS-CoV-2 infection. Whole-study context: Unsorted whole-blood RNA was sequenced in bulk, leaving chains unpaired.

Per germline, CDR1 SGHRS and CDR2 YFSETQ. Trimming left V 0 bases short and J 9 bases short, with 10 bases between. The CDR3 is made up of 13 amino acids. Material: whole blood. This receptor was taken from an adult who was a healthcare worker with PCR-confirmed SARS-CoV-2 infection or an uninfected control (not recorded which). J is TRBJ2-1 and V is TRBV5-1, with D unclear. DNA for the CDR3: TGCGCCAGCAGCTTGGCCTTTGCAAGTGAGCAGTTCTTC. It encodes CASSLAFASEQFF.